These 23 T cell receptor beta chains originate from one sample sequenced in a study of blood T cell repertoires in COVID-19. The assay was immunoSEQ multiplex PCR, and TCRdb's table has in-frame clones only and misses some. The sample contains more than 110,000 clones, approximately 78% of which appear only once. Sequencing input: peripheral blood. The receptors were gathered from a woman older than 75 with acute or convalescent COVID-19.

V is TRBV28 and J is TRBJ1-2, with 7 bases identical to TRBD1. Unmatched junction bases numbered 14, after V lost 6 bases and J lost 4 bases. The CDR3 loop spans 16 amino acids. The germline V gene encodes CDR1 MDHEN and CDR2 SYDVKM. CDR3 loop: CASRDMATGTFYGYTF. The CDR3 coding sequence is TGTGCCAGCAGGGATATGGCGACAGGGACCTTCTATGGCTACACCTTC.

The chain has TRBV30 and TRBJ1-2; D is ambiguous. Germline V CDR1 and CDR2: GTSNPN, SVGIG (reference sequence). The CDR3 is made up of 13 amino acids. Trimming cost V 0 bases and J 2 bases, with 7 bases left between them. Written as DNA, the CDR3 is TGTGCCTGGAGTGTACAATTGAACTATGGCTACACCTTC. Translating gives CAWSVQLNYGYTF.

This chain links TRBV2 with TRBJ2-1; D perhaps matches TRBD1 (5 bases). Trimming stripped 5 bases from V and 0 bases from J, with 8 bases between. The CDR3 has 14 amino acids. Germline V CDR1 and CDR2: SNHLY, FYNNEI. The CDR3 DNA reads TGTGCCAGCAGTTACAGGAGCTCCTACAATGAGCAGTTCTTC. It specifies CASSYRSSYNEQFF.

The CDR3 sequence is CASSVDPGGPNEQFF. The CDR3 DNA reads as TGTGCCAGCAGCGTAGATCCGGGGGGGCCTAATGAGCAGTTCTTC. The chain combines TRBV9 with TRBJ2-1; 8 nucleotides align to TRBD2. The CDR3 runs to 15 residues. Trimming at V came to 0 bases and at J to 7 bases, leaving 6 bases not matched to a gene. Germline lookup yields CDR1 SGDLS and CDR2 YYNGEE. The variable domain in full, completed from reference TRBV9 and TRBJ2-1, reads DSGVTQTPKHLITATGQRVTLRCSPRSGDLSVYWYQQSLDQGLQFLIQYYNGEERAKGNILERFSAQQFPDLHSELNLSSLELGDSALYFCASSVDPGGPNEQFFGPGTRLTVL.

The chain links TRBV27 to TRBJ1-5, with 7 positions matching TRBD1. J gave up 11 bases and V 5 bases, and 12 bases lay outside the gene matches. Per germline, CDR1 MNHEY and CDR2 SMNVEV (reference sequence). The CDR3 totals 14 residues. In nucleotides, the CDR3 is TGTGCCAGCAGTCCTTATTTTAACAGGGGAGCCCAGCATTTT. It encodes CASSPYFNRGAQHF.

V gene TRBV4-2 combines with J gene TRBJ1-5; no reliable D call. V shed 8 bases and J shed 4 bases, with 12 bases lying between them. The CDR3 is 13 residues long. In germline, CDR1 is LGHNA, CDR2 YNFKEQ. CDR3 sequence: CASSTDPNQPQHF. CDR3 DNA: TGTGCCAGCTCAACAGATCCGAATCAGCCCCAGCATTTT.

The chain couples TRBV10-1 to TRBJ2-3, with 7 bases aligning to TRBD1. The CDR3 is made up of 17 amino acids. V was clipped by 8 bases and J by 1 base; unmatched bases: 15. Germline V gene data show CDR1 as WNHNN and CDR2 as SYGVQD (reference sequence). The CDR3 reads CASSDQSDRAGTDTQYF. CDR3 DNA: TGCGCCAGCTCCGACCAATCTGACAGGGCAGGCACAGATACGCAGTATTTT.

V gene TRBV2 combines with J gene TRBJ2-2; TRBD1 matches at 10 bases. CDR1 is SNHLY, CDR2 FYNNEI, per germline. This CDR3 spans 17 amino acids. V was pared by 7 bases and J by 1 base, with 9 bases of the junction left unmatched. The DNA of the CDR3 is TGTGCCAGCACGACAGGGGGCGCGTCGTTGAACACCGGGGAGCTGTTTTTT. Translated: CASTTGGASLNTGELFF.

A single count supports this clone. The CDR3, as DNA: TGTGCCGTAAAGCTAGGTTCGGGTGAGCAGTTCTTC. Protein product: CAVKLGSGEQFF. This sequence joins TRBV10-3 and TRBJ2-1; D is uncertain. In germline, CDR1 is ENHRY, CDR2 SYGVKD. The germline V and J ends were trimmed by 11 bases and 9 bases, with 17 bases remaining between them. The CDR3 is 12 amino acids.

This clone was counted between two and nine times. CDR3 amino acids: CASSVAGSGNTIYF. The CDR3 DNA reads TGTGCCAGCAGCGTAGCAGGGTCCGGAAACACCATATATTTT. V is TRBV9 and J is TRBJ1-3; possible D gene TRBD1, 5 bases. Trimming took 0 bases from V and 4 from J, leaving 8 bases between them. The CDR3 totals 14 residues. Germline V gives CDR1 SGDLS, CDR2 YYNGEE.

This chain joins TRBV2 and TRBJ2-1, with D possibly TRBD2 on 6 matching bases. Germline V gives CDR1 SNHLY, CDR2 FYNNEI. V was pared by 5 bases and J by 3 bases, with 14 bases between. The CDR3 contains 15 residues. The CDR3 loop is CASSPEAGFYNEQFF. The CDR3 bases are TGTGCCAGCAGTCCCGAGGCGGGATTCTACAATGAGCAGTTCTTC.

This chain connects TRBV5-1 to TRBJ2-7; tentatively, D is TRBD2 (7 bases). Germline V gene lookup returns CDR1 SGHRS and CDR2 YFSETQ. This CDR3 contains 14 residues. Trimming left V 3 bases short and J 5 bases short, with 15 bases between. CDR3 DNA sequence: TGCGCCAGCAGCTCCCAGGGGACTACCGACGAGCAGTACTTC. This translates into CASSSQGTTDEQYF.

CDR3 residues: CASSISRNQPQHF. In DNA form, the CDR3 reads TGTGCCAGTAGTATTAGCCGCAATCAGCCCCAGCATTTT. The chain has TRBV19 and TRBJ1-5; no clear D gene. Trimming took off 3 bases at V and 2 bases at J, with 5 bases between the two ends. The CDR3 contains 13 residues. Germline V lookup: CDR1 LNHDA, CDR2 SQIVND (reference sequence). Filled out from reference TRBV19 and TRBJ1-5, the complete variable domain reads DGGITQSPKYLFRKEGQNVTLSCEQNLNHDAMYWYRQDPGQGLRLIYYSQIVNDFQKGDIAEGYSVSREKKESFPLTVTSAQKNPTAFYLCASSISRNQPQHFGDGTRLSIL.

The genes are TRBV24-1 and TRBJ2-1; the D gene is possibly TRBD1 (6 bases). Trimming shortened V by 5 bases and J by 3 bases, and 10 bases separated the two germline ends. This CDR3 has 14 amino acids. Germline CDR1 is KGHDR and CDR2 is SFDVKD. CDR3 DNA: TGTGCCACCAGTGGGGCAGGGGACTACAATGAGCAGTTCTTC. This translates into CATSGAGDYNEQFF.

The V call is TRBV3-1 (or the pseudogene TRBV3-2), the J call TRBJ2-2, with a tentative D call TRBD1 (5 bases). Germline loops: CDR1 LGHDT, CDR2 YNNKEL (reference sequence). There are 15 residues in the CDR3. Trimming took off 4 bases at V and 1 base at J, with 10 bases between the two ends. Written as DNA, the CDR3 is TGTGCCAGCAGCCCGAGTGACAGGAACACCGGGGAGCTGTTTTTT. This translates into CASSPSDRNTGELFF.

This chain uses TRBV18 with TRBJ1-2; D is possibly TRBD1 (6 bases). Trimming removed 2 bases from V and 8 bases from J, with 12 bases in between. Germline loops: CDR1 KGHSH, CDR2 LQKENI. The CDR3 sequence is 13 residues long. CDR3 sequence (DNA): TGTGCCAGCTCACCAAGTCAGGGGTACGGCTACACCTTC. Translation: CASSPSQGYGYTF. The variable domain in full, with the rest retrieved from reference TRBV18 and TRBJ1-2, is NAGVMQNPRHLVRRRGQEARLRCSPMKGHSHVYWYRQLPEEGLKFMVYLQKENIIDESGMPKERFSAEFPKEGPSILRIQQVVRGDSAAYFCASSPSQGYGYTFGSGTRLTVV.

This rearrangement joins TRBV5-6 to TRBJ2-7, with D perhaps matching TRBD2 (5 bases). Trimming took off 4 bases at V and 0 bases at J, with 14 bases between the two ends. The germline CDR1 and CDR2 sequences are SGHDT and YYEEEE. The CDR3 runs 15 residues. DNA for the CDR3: TGTGCCAGCAGCGGGGTGAGGGAGTTCTCCTACGAGCAGTACTTC. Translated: CASSGVREFSYEQYF. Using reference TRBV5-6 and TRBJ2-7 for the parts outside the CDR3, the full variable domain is DAGVTQSPTHLIKTRGQQVTLRCSPKSGHDTVSWYQQALGQGPQFIFQYYEEEERQRGNFPDRFSGHQFPNYSSELNVNALLLGDSALYLCASSGVREFSYEQYFGPGTRLTVT.

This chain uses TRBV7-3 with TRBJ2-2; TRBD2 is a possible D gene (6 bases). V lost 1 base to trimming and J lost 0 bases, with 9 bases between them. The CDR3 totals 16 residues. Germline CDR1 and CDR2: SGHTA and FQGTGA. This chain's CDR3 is CASSLNRGTNTGELFF. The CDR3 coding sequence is TGTGCCAGCAGCTTAAATCGCGGGACGAACACCGGGGAGCTGTTTTTT.

CDR3 sequence (DNA): TGTGCCAGCAGTCAAACCCGTGTCGGGACAGGGTACACAGATACGCAGTATTTT. Its translation is CASSQTRVGTGYTDTQYF. V gene TRBV28 combines with J gene TRBJ2-3; 9 bases match TRBD1. There are 18 residues in the CDR3. After removal of 5 bases from V and 2 bases from J, the junction contained 14 bases not matched to a gene. CDR1 MDHEN and CDR2 SYDVKM come from the germline V gene.

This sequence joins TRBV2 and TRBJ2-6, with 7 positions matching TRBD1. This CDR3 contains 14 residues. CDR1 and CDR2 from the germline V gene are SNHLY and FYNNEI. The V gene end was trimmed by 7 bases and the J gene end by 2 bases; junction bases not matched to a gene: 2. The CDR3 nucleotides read TGTGCCAGCAAAACAGGGGCTGGGGCCAACGTCCTGACTTTC. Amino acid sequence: CASKTGAGANVLTF.

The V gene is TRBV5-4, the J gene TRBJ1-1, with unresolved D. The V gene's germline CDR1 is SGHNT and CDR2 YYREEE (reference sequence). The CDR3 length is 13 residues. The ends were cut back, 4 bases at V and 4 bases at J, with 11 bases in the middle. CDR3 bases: TGTGCCAGCAGCCCCATCCAGTTCACTGAAGCTTTCTTT. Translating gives CASSPIQFTEAFF.

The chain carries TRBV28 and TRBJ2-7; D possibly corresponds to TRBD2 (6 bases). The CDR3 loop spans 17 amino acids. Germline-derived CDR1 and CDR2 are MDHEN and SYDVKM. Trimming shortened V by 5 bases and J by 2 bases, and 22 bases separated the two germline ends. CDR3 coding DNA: TGTGCCAGCAGTCCTCGCCCAAGCCGGGACTCAGCCTACGAGCAGTACTTC. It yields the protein CASSPRPSRDSAYEQYF.

The CDR3 nucleotides are TGTGCCAGCAGCACGAGCCCGGGACAGAGTACGCAGTATTTT. It encodes CASSTSPGQSTQYF. The chain has TRBV7-2 and TRBJ2-3; 7 bases align to TRBD1. The CDR3 is 14 amino acids. J gave up 8 bases and V 5 bases, and 10 bases lay outside the gene matches. Germline lookup yields CDR1 SGHTA and CDR2 FQGNSA.